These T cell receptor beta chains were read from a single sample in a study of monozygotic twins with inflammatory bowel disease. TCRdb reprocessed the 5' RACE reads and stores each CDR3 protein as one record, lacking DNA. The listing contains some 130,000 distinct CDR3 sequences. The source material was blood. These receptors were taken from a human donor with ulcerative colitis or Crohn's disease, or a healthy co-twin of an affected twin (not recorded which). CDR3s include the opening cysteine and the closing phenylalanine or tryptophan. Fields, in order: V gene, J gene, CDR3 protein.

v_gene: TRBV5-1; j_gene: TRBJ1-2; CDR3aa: CASSPFDGPNRCTF
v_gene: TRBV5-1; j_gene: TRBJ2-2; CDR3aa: CASSWTMNTGELFF
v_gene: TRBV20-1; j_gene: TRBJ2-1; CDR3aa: CSASPGGGERANEQFF
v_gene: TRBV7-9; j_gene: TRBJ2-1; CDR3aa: CASSSLPGTPSYNEQFF
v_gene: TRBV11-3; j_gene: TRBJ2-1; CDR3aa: CASSLKAGAWGLGNEQFF
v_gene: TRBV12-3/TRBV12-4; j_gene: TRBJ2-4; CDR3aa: CASSSPGTSVAKNIQYF
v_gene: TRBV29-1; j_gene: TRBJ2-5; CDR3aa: CSVAGGQETQYF
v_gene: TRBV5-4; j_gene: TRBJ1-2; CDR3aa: CASSLGLGGISNYGYTF
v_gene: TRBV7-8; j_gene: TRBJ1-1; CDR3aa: CASSLLGQAPWGTEAFF
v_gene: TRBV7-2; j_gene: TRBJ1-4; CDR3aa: CASSLAQGLNSEKLFF
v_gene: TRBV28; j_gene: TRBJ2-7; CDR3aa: CASSLSHEQYF
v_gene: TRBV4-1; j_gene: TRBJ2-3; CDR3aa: CASSQDLGKTSGSTDTQYF
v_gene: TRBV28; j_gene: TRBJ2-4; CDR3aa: CASSLGGPAKNIQYF
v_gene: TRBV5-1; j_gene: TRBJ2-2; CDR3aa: CASSLRGGNTGELFF
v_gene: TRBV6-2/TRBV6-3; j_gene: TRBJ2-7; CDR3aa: CASSYGSLEQYF
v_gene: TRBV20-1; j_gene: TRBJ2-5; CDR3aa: CSARSRVAGGLQETQYF
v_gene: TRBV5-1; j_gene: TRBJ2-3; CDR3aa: CASSPYVRDTQYF
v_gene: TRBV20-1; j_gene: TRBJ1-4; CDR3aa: CSARDFRGGNRYEKLFF
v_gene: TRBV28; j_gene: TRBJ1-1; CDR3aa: CASGLPGSTEAFF
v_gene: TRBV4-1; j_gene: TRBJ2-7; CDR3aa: CASSPWTDSYEQYF
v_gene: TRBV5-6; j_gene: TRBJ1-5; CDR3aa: CASSFAQELEPQHF
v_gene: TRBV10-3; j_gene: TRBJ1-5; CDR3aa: CAISESEARNSNQPQHF
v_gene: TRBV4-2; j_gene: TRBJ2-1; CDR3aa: CASSQELAVSYNEQFF
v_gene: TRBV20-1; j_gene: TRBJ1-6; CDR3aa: CSASRAKNSPLHF
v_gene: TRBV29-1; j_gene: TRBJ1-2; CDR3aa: CSVQGGDYGYTF
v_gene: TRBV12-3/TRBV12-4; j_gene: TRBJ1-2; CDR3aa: CASSLAGQLDYGYTF
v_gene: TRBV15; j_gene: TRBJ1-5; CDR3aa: CATSNGDRDNQPQHF
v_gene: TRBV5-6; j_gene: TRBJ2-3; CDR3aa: CASSSLIPGLATDTQYF
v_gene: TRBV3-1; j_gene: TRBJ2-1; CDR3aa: CASSRLYEQFF
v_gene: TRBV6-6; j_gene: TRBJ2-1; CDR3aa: CASRGTSYNEQFF
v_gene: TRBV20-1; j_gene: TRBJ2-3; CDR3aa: CSARGLPGQLTDTQYF
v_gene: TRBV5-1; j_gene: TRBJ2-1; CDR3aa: CASSLGRSGVSSYNEQFF
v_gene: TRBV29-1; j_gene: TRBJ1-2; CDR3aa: CSAATGSDGYTF